This T cell receptor (beta chain) stems from a study of cytomegalovirus exposure and HLA in healthy donors. Background on the study: An earlier analysis found fewer than 120 million unique TCR beta sequences from around 180 million T cells.

With respect to this clone: Its matching antigen is unknown.

A multiplex PCR was run with 60 Vbeta primers and 13 Jbeta primers. Generated by immunoSEQ multiplex PCR, the TCRdb table keeps only in-frame clones and is missing some. The sample lists more than 90,000 clones, roughly 85% seen once, with 3.5% to 5% in the top ten. Regarding the study as a whole: Near-uniform donor sequencing depth was presumed by presence/absence analyses. It was reported that the classifier diagnosed cytomegalovirus status with high specificity and sensitivity in both the original and validation cohorts. Immune exposure information comprised only CMV serostatus.

V was trimmed by 4 bases and J by 0 bases, leaving 11 bases between them. Germline CDR1 is SGHRS and CDR2 is YFSETQ. This CDR3 comprises 15 residues. What was sequenced was PBMCs. The chain combines TRBV5-1 with TRBJ1-3; a possible D gene is TRBD1 (5 bases). This clonotype originated in a man aged 25-40 years in good health and CMV-seronegative. The CDR3, as DNA: TGCGCCAGCAGCGCGGCGGGGGGCTCTGGAAACACCATATATTTT. Residues: CASSAAGGSGNTIYF.